This T cell receptor beta chain was sequenced in a study of spatial heterogeneity in lung cancer. Specified time point: sample taken at primary tumor resection. Unsorted samples of tumor, nontumor lung or frozen PBMC had their whole RNA sequenced. Samples were obtained from some 70 donors, all untreated early-stage non-small cell lung cancer patients. TCRdb fed the 5' RACE reads into MiXCR, producing one record per CDR3 protein. Of about 30,000 distinct CDR3 sequences in the sample, 8.4% are singletons; the top ten hold around 36%. The V and J ends lost 7 bases and 0 bases respectively, with 13 bases between them. Germline CDR1 is SQVTM and CDR2 is ANQGSEA. This CDR3 region has 14 residues.

The sequencing used PBMCs, collected at surgery. This receptor was identified in a female donor with early-stage non-small cell lung cancer. The gene calls are TRBV29-1 and TRBJ1-3; no clear D gene. The CDR3 protein is CSAWTDLSGNTIYF. The CDR3 nucleotides read TGCAGCGCCTGGACGGACCTCTCTGGAAACACCATATATTTT.